This T cell receptor (beta chain) was identified during a study of T cells in Graves' hyperthyroidism and ophthalmopathy. Notes on this clonotype: Its antigen remains unidentified.

Amplification yielded TCR beta CDR3 regions, with RNA transcripts as the source. HTBI primers drove first-round RT-PCR of the TCR CDR3. TCRdb reprocessed the multiplex PCR reads with MiXCR, giving one entry per CDR3 protein. The sample contains around 350,000 distinct CDR3 sequences, around a sixth of which appear only once. Study-wide results and limits: Most thyroid clonotypes with frequency above 0.001 were detected in blood.

The CDR3 has 13 residues. In germline, CDR1 is ENHRY, CDR2 SYGVKD. Between the trimmed V and J ends, which lost 3 bases and 1 base, there was a span of 6 bases. The sequence was collected from a woman aged 18 to 35 with Graves' hyperthyroidism that later progressed to Graves' ophthalmopathy. The J gene is TRBJ1-1, the V gene TRBV10-3; no firm D call. Sequenced: blood. The CDR3 DNA is TGTGCCATCAGTGAACAATGGAACACTGAAGCTTTCTTT. As protein: CAISEQWNTEAFF.